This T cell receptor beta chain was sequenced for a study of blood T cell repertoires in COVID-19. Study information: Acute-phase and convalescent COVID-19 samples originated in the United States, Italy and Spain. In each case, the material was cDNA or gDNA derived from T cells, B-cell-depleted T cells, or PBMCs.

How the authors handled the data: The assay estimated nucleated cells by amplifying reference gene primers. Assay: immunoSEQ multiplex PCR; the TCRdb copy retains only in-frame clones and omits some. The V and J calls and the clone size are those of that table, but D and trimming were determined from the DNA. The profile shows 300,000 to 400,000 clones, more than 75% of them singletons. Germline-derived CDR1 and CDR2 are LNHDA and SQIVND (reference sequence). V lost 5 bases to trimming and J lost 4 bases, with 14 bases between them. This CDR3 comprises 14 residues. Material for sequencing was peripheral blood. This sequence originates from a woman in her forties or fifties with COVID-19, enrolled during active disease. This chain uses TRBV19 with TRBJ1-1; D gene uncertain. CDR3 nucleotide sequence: TGTGCCAGTAGTCCCCCCGGACTGAGCACTGAAGCTTTCTTT. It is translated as CASSPPGLSTEAFF.